This TCR beta chain was recovered during a study of a mutant IDH1 vaccine in newly diagnosed glioma. Study-wide context: Earlier therapy was either radiotherapy, temozolomide, or both, and most got both.

The V gene lost 1 base and the J gene lost 6 bases, with 10 bases spanning the gap. The CDR3 is 14 amino acids. CDR1 is SGHTA, CDR2 FQGNSA, per germline. Sample time point: week 47, end of study. Doses consisted of 300 ug of mutant IDH1 20-mer peptide each, paired with topical imiquimod. Sequencing used immunoSEQ multiplex PCR; TCRdb keeps in-frame clones, though not all of them. The sample includes tens of thousands of clones, 82% seen only once; the top ten take under 20%. Concerning this clone itself: Its antigen is not known.

J is TRBJ1-5 and V is TRBV7-2; D call uncertain. The receptor was isolated from a man younger than 35 with glioma. Some clones in this sample may be carry-over from other donors' samples. The specimen was PBMCs, collected from a glioma patient whose treatment included an IDH1 peptide vaccine. This chain's CDR3 is CASSLEVGPQPQHF. CDR3 coding DNA: TGTGCCAGCAGCTTAGAAGTAGGGCCTCAGCCCCAGCATTTT.